This T cell receptor (beta chain) was sequenced in a study of CD4 T cells in relation to SARS-CoV-2 and coronaviruses. This CDR3 region has 14 residues. V gave up 6 bases and J gave up 4 bases, with 15 bases separating them. Germline V gene sequence: CDR1 SNHLY, CDR2 FYNNEI. Before the COVID-19 pandemic, during about 2011-2019, CD4+ T cells were taken from unexposed donors. The cells were cultured for approximately ten days before CD4+ T cells were isolated. Note on this clone: The antigen is undetermined.

Only in-frame clones appear in the TCRdb table, and some are missing; sequencing was by immunoSEQ multiplex PCR. This table has approximately 25,000 clones, more than 75% appearing once. The TCR was taken from a human donor in good health. This chain links TRBV2 with TRBJ1-1; weak D call: TRBD1 (5 bases). The sequencing input was CD4+ T cells from PBMCs, cultured in vitro. The CDR3 DNA follows: TGTGCCAGCAGAGCCATAAATGGGGGCACTGAAGCTTTCTTT. This encodes CASRAINGGTEAFF.